The 20 T cell receptor beta chains listed next were all sequenced from one sample in a study of cytomegalovirus exposure and HLA in healthy donors. The PCR contained 60 Vbeta and 13 Jbeta primers. Assay: immunoSEQ multiplex PCR; the TCRdb copy retains only in-frame clones and omits some. The data hold 80,000 to 95,000 clones, with 84% observed a single time. The sequenced sample consisted of PBMCs. Receptor source: a woman younger than 30 in good health and CMV-seropositive.

The chain employs TRBV5-1 and TRBJ2-3; D might be TRBD2 (5 bases). This CDR3 region has 13 residues. CDR1 SGHRS and CDR2 YFSETQ come from the germline V gene. Trimming cost V 7 bases and J 1 base, with 10 bases left between them. CDR3 amino acids: CASSPAGTDTQYF. The CDR3 DNA is TGCGCCAGCTCCCCAGCGGGCACAGATACGCAGTATTTT. Together with reference TRBV5-1 and TRBJ2-3, the CDR3 gives the full variable domain: KAGVTQTPRYLIKTRGQQVTLSCSPISGHRSVSWYQQTPGQGLQFLFEYFSETQRNKGNFPGRFSGRQFSNSRSEMNVSTLELGDSALYLCASSPAGTDTQYFGPGTRLTVL.

The chain combines TRBV7-6 with TRBJ2-1; no definite D call. Germline CDR1 is SGHVS and CDR2 is FNYEAQ. The CDR3 is 14 residues long. Trimming stripped 2 bases from V and 6 bases from J, with 11 bases between. The CDR3 sequence: CASSLRYSPNEQFF. For the CDR3, the DNA is TGTGCCAGCAGCTTAAGATATAGCCCCAATGAGCAGTTCTTC.

The chain employs TRBV7-4 and TRBJ1-1, with D perhaps matching TRBD1 (5 bases). V lost 6 bases and J lost 6, with 11 bases in between. Germline CDR1 and CDR2: SGHVT and SQSDAQ. The CDR3 is 12 amino acids. CDR3 coding DNA: TGTGCCAGCAGGCTCAGGGTTCCTGAAGCTTTCTTT. Its translation: CASRLRVPEAFF.

This clone was found a few times. The rearrangement links TRBV25-1 to TRBJ1-1; 8 nucleotides line up with TRBD1. The CDR3 is 15 residues long. The V gene end was trimmed by 8 bases and the J gene end by 0 bases; junction bases not matched to a gene: 8. Germline lookup yields CDR1 MGHDK and CDR2 SYGVNS. The CDR3 loop is CASEGTGLMNTEAFF. The CDR3 coding sequence is TGTGCCAGCGAAGGGACAGGTCTTATGAACACTGAAGCTTTCTTT. Drawing the rest from reference TRBV25-1 and TRBJ1-1, the complete variable domain is EADIYQTPRYLVIGTGKKITLECSQTMGHDKMYWYQQDPGMELHLIHYSYGVNSTEKGDLSSESTVSRIRTEHFPLTLESARPSHTSQYLCASEGTGLMNTEAFFGQGTRLTVV.

The chain carries TRBV28 and TRBJ2-2; TRBD1 matches 9 bases. The CDR3 runs to 19 residues. V dropped 2 bases and J dropped 1; count of bases not matched to a gene: 11. Germline CDR1 is MDHEN and CDR2 is SYDVKM. The CDR3 region has the DNA TGTGCCAGCAGTTTAAGGCGGAGGGGACAGGGTGAGAACACCGGGGAGCTGTTTTTT. Amino acids: CASSLRRRGQGENTGELFF.

The CDR3 nucleotides read TGTGCCAGTAGTATAGGAGTTTCAGATACGCAGTATTTT. This sequence encodes CASSIGVSDTQYF. The rearrangement uses TRBV19 and TRBJ2-3; no definite D call. V was shortened by 1 base and J by 4 bases, with 6 bases between the two germline ends. CDR1 LNHDA and CDR2 SQIVND come from the germline V gene (reference sequence). The CDR3 sequence is 13 residues long.

The chain has TRBV6-1 and TRBJ1-2, with D maybe TRBD1 (6 bases). This CDR3 region has 14 residues. CDR1 MNHNS and CDR2 SASEGT come from the germline V gene. The germline V and J ends were trimmed by 8 bases and 3 bases, with 16 bases remaining between them. Here the CDR3 reads CASLDKGVDYGYTF. CDR3 bases: TGTGCCAGCCTGGACAAGGGGGTCGACTATGGCTACACCTTC.

The CDR3 DNA sequence: TGTGCCAGCAGCTTAGGACAGGGCCTCCTATATAGCAATCAGCCCCAGCATTTT. Encoded protein: CASSLGQGLLYSNQPQHF. V is TRBV5-6 and J is TRBJ1-5, with 8 bases that match TRBD1. The germline V gene encodes CDR1 SGHDT and CDR2 YYEEEE. The ends lost 2 bases at V and 0 bases at J; junction bases unmatched: 10. The CDR3 contains 18 residues.

The V gene is TRBV6-1, the J gene TRBJ2-1; D ambiguous. This CDR3 comprises 14 residues. The germline V gene has CDR1 MNHNS and CDR2 SASEGT. Trimming stripped 5 bases from V and 3 bases from J, with 11 bases between. CDR3 protein: CASSPVSGYNEQFF. The CDR3 DNA reads as TGTGCCAGCAGTCCGGTCTCGGGCTACAATGAGCAGTTCTTC.

This clone appeared once. The genes are TRBV5-6 and TRBJ2-7; 8 bases map to TRBD1. Germline CDR1 SGHDT, CDR2 YYEEEE. This CDR3 has 14 residues. Losses at the gene ends were 0 bases for V and 4 bases for J; bases not matched to a gene: 3. The CDR3: CASSLVDRGYEQYF. The CDR3 DNA reads as TGTGCCAGCAGCTTGGTCGACAGGGGATACGAGCAGTACTTC.

The chain employs TRBV5-1 and TRBJ2-6; 7 bases are a match to TRBD1. This CDR3 spans 17 amino acids. Germline lookup yields CDR1 SGHRS and CDR2 YFSETQ. V gave up 5 bases and J gave up 3 bases; unmatched junction bases: 11. The CDR3 region has the DNA TGCGCCAGCAGTTTCCGACAGGGAAGCGGTGGGGCCAACGTCCTGACTTTC. It encodes CASSFRQGSGGANVLTF.

The chain joins TRBV27 to TRBJ1-1; possible D gene TRBD1, 6 bases. V lost 3 bases, J lost 3 bases, and 11 bases lay in between. The CDR3 is 14 residues long. In germline, CDR1 is MNHEY, CDR2 SMNVEV (reference sequence). CDR3 residues: CASSFGGLHTEAFF. The CDR3 nucleotides read TGTGCCAGCAGTTTTGGGGGCCTGCACACTGAAGCTTTCTTT.

A word on this clone: An end of the junction does not agree with germline; a read error may underlie this. V usage is TRBV7-3 and J usage is TRBJ2-7; perhaps TRBD1 as D (6 bases). This CDR3 has 12 residues. In germline, CDR1 is SGHTA, CDR2 FQGTGA. CDR3 DNA: TGTGCCAGCAGCTTAGTCCCAGGGGAATTGGAGTTC. Its protein is CASSLVPGELEF.

The J gene is TRBJ1-2, the V gene TRBV9; no firm D call. The CDR3 consists of 15 residues. CDR1 and CDR2 from the germline V gene are SGDLS and YYNGEE. The V gene lost 0 bases and the J gene lost 6 bases, with 15 bases spanning the gap. CDR3 coding DNA: TGTGCCAGCAGCGTAGAGGGTTACGGGAGTGATGGCTACACCTTC. Translated, it gives CASSVEGYGSDGYTF.

As to this clone: An end of the junction does not agree with germline; a read error may underlie this. The chain couples TRBV7-9 to TRBJ1-2; D gene ambiguous. Germline V CDR1 and CDR2: SEHNR, FQNEAQ (reference sequence). The CDR3 contains 14 residues. CDR3 sequence reads: CSSSSLARSYGYTF. The CDR3 region has the DNA TGTTCCAGCAGCTCCCTAGCCCGCAGTTATGGCTACACCTTC.

J is TRBJ2-7 and V is TRBV5-6; D possibly corresponds to TRBD1 (5 bases). The CDR3 has 14 amino acids. Germline V gene data show CDR1 as SGHDT and CDR2 as YYEEEE. The V end lost 0 bases, the J end lost 5 bases, and 12 bases lay between the germline ends. CDR3 bases: TGTGCCAGCAGCTTGGATGCAGGGATGGACGAGCAGTACTTC. Amino acid sequence: CASSLDAGMDEQYF.

The chain is built from TRBV5-6 and TRBJ1-4; D remains ambiguous. The CDR3 is 14 amino acids. The germline V gene encodes CDR1 SGHDT and CDR2 YYEEEE. The V end was cut by 2 bases, the J end by 6 bases, with 11 bases between. The CDR3, as DNA: TGTGCCAGCAGCTTTTCCGGGTCGGATGAAAAACTGTTTTTT. Translated: CASSFSGSDEKLFF.

The gene calls are TRBV6-5 and TRBJ2-1; 9 nucleotides align to TRBD2. In germline, CDR1 is MNHEY, CDR2 SVGAGI. This CDR3 has 16 residues. V dropped 2 bases and J dropped 9; count of bases not matched to a gene: 11. CDR3 sequence reads: CASSYRAGGPVGEQFF. CDR3 in DNA: TGTGCCAGCAGTTACAGGGCGGGAGGGCCCGTGGGTGAGCAGTTCTTC.

The V gene is TRBV27, the J gene TRBJ2-2; D is perhaps TRBD2 (5 bases). Germline V gene data show CDR1 as MNHEY and CDR2 as SMNVEV (reference sequence). The CDR3 is made up of 17 amino acids. Trimming pared 4 bases from V and 3 bases from J, leaving 18 bases between. The CDR3 DNA reads TGTGCCAGCAGTTCAGACACCGTTTCGCGGGACACCGGGGAGCTGTTTTTT. Its protein is CASSSDTVSRDTGELFF.

The genes are TRBV5-1 and TRBJ2-2, with TRBD2 matching over 8 bases. V dropped 4 bases and J dropped 4; count of bases not matched to a gene: 9. The CDR3 contains 16 residues. Germline assignment: CDR1 SGHRS and CDR2 YFSETQ. The CDR3 sequence is CASSQTSGSGTGELFF. The CDR3, as DNA: TGCGCCAGCAGCCAAACTAGCGGTAGCGGCACCGGGGAGCTGTTTTTT.